Below, 10 T cell receptor beta chains from the same sample are listed, as sequenced in a study of response to subunit inactivated influenza vaccine. One entry per CDR3 protein results from TCRdb running MiXCR on the RT-PCR reads. This table has about 520,000 distinct CDR3 sequences, approximately 9.9% appearing once. Sequences were derived from PBMCs from blood, sampled more than 35 days after vaccination. These receptors all come from a man over 45 who received an inactivated influenza vaccine.

The V gene is TRBV9, the J gene TRBJ2-2; tentative D call: TRBD1 (6 bases). This CDR3 region has 13 residues. Germline V gene sequence: CDR1 SGDLS, CDR2 YYNGEE. Trimming removed 0 bases at V and 8 bases at J, with 8 bases between. DNA of the CDR3: TGTGCCAGCAGCGTAGAAGGGGGAGGGGAGCTGTTTTTT. Translation: CASSVEGGGELFF. The full variable domain, its missing parts supplied by reference TRBV9 and TRBJ2-2, is DSGVTQTPKHLITATGQRVTLRCSPRSGDLSVYWYQQSLDQGLQFLIQYYNGEERAKGNILERFSAQQFPDLHSELNLSSLELGDSALYFCASSVEGGGELFFGEGSRLTVL.

This clonotype was detected a few times. The genes are TRBV5-5 and TRBJ2-7, with TRBD2 as a possible D gene (5 bases). Trimming removed 4 bases from V and 2 bases from J, with 16 bases in between. CDR3 size: 15 residues. The V gene's germline CDR1 is SGHKS and CDR2 YYEKEE (reference sequence). In DNA form, the CDR3 reads TGTGCCAGCAGCGCCGCTGTTGGGGAGCCCTACGAGCAGTACTTC. This encodes CASSAAVGEPYEQYF.

V is TRBV5-1 and J is TRBJ1-4; D not resolved. This CDR3 comprises 15 residues. CDR1 and CDR2 from the germline V gene are SGHRS and YFSETQ. V was trimmed by 0 bases and J by 3 bases, leaving 9 bases between them. Here the CDR3 reads CASSLERNSNEKLFF. DNA for the CDR3: TGCGCCAGCAGCTTGGAACGGAACTCTAATGAAAAACTGTTTTTT.

The J gene is TRBJ1-1, the V gene TRBV20-1, with a possible D match to TRBD1 (6 bases). There are 12 residues in the CDR3. The germline V and J ends were trimmed by 7 bases and 6 bases, with 15 bases remaining between them. Germline V lookup: CDR1 DFQATT, CDR2 SNEGSKA (reference sequence). CDR3 bases: TGCAGTGTCCTACCGACAGGAGCTGAAGCTTTCTTT. Translated: CSVLPTGAEAFF.

This chain links TRBV20-1 with TRBJ1-2; a weak D match, TRBD1 (5 bases). Germline loops: CDR1 DFQATT, CDR2 SNEGSKA (reference sequence). V lost 3 bases, J lost 6 bases, and 11 bases lay in between. The CDR3 runs to 12 residues. The CDR3: CSARGRHHGYTF. The CDR3 DNA is TGCAGTGCTAGGGGGCGTCACCATGGCTACACCTTC.

This clonotype was recorded at least ten times. The CDR3 coding sequence is TGCAGCGTTGATAGAGTACCGGGACTAGCGGGAGTTATCCAAGGGAATGAGCAGTTCTTC. Translating it yields CSVDRVPGLAGVIQGNEQFF. This rearrangement joins TRBV29-1 to TRBJ2-1, with 14 bases lining up with TRBD2. Germline CDR1 is SQVTM and CDR2 is ANQGSEA. The CDR3 runs to 20 residues. With 3 bases clipped from V and 7 bases from J, the junction kept 20 bases outside the gene matches.

This clonotype was detected a few times. The V gene is TRBV12-3 or TRBV12-4, the J gene TRBJ1-4; D is possibly TRBD1 (5 bases). The V end was cut by 0 bases, the J end by 8 bases, with 13 bases between. This CDR3 has 15 amino acids. The CDR3 DNA is TGTGCCAGCAGTTTAGCCGCCACAGGTGTCGAAAAACTGTTTTTT. Its translation is CASSLAATGVEKLFF.

This clonotype was seen a handful of times. The J gene is TRBJ2-7, the V gene TRBV20-1; no clear D. The CDR3 contains 14 residues. Germline values: CDR1 DFQATT, CDR2 SNEGSKA (reference sequence). V was pared by 0 bases and J by 0 bases, with 9 bases between. CDR3 coding DNA: TGCAGTGCTAGAGATAGTATAAGCTCCTACGAGCAGTACTTC. It yields the protein CSARDSISSYEQYF.

This clonotype was recorded many times. The V call is TRBV27, the J call TRBJ2-2, with D possibly matching TRBD2 (6 bases). Germline V gives CDR1 MNHEY, CDR2 SMNVEV (reference sequence). This CDR3 has 16 amino acids. Trimming took off 2 bases at V and 0 bases at J, with 10 bases between the two ends. CDR3 loop: CASSLLGGANTGELFF. The CDR3 DNA follows: TGTGCCAGCAGTTTACTCGGGGGAGCGAACACCGGGGAGCTGTTTTTT.

V usage is TRBV3-1 and J usage is TRBJ1-2; tentatively, D is TRBD1 (5 bases). The ends were cut back, 4 bases at V and 7 bases at J, with 13 bases in the middle. The CDR3 is 13 amino acids. CDR1 and CDR2 (germline): LGHDT, YNNKEL (reference sequence). The CDR3: CASSRAAQGGYTF. The CDR3 DNA sequence: TGTGCCAGCAGCCGAGCAGCCCAGGGTGGCTACACCTTC.